This record looks at one T cell receptor beta chain sequence and its context. This entry belongs to a study of T cells after yellow fever vaccination. TCRdb independently ran MiXCR on the 5' RACE reads; one entry per CDR3 protein. The sample has about 350,000 distinct CDR3 sequences; about 4% are singletons. The CDR3 is made up of 15 amino acids. The V end lost 0 bases, the J end lost 1 base, and 10 bases lay between the germline ends. CDR1 SGHRS and CDR2 YFSETQ come from the germline V gene. The sample in question was PBMCs, obtained 5 days after the yellow fever booster vaccination. The V call is TRBV5-1, the J call TRBJ1-1; D might be TRBD1 (5 bases). The sequence came from a man younger than 35 who received the YFV17D yellow fever vaccine. The CDR3 loop reads CASSLEGIGNTEAFF. CDR3 nucleotide sequence: TGCGCCAGCAGCTTGGAGGGGATTGGGAACACTGAAGCTTTCTTT.